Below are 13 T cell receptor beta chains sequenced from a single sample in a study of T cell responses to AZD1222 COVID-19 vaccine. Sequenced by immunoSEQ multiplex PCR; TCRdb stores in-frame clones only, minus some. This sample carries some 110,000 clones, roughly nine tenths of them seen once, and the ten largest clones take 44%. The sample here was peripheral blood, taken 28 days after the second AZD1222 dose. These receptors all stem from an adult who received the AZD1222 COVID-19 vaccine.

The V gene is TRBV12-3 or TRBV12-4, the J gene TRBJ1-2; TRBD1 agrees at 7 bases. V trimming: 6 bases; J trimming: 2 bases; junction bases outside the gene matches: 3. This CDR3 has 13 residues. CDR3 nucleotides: TGTGCCAGCAGGGAACAGGGGAACTATGGCTACACCTTC. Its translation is CASREQGNYGYTF.

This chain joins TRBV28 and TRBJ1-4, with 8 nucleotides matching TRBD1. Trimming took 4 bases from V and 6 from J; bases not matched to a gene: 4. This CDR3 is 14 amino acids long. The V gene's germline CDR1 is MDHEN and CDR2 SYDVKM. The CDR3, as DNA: TGTGCCAGCAGTTCGGACAGGGTTTATGAAAAACTGTTTTTT. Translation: CASSSDRVYEKLFF. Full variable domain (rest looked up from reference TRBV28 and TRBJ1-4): DVKVTQSSRYLVKRTGEKVFLECVQDMDHENMFWYRQDPGLGLRLIYFSYDVKMKEKGDIPEGYSVSREKKERFSLILESASTNQTSMYLCASSSDRVYEKLFFGSGTQLSVL.

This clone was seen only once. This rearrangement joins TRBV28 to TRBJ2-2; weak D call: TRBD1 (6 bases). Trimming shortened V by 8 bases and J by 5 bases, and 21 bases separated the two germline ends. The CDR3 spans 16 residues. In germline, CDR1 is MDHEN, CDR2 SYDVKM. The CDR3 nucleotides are TGTGCCAGCGGGGGCAGGGTGGGTATGCAGACCGGGGAGCTGTTTTTT. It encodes CASGGRVGMQTGELFF.

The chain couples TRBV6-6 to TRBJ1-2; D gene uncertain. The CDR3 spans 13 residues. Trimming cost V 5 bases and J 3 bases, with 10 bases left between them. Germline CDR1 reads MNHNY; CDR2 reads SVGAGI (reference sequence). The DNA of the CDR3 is TGTGCCAGCAGTGTTCCGACTGACTATGGCTACACCTTC. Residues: CASSVPTDYGYTF.

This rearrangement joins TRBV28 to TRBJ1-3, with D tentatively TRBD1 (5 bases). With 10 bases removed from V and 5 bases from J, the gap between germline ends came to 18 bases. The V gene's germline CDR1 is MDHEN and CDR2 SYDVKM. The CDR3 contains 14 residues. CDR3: CATLLMGGRNTIYF. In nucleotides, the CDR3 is TGTGCCACCCTTTTAATGGGGGGAAGAAACACCATATATTTT.

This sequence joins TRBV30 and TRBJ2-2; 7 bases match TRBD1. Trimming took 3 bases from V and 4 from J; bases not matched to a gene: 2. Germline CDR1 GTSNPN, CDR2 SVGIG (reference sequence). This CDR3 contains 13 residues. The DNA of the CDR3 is TGTGCCTGGAGGGCAGGGGGCACCGGGGAGCTGTTTTTT. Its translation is CAWRAGGTGELFF.

CDR3 DNA: TGTGCCACCAGTGACAGTTGGGGATGGGCGGGAGGTGGGAATGAGCAGTTCTTC. Its protein is CATSDSWGWAGGGNEQFF. The chain uses TRBV24-1 and TRBJ2-1; 8 bases agree with TRBD2. Germline trimming cut 4 bases from V and 7 bases from J; bases unmatched to any gene: 17. This CDR3 has 18 residues. Germline V gene sequence: CDR1 KGHDR, CDR2 SFDVKD.

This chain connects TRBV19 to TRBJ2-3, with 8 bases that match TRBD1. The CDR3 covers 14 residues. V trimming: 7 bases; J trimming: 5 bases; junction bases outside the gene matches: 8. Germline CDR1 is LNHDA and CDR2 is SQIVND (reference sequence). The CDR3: CASNRQGKIDTQYF. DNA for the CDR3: TGTGCCAGTAATCGACAGGGGAAAATAGATACGCAGTATTTT. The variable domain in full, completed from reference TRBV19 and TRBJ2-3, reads DGGITQSPKYLFRKEGQNVTLSCEQNLNHDAMYWYRQDPGQGLRLIYYSQIVNDFQKGDIAEGYSVSREKKESFPLTVTSAQKNPTAFYLCASNRQGKIDTQYFGPGTRLTVL.

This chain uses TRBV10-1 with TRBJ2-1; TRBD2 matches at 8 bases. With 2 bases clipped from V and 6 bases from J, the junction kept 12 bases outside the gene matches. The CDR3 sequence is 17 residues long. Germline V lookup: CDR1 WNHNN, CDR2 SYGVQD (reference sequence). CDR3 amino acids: CASSEVTPGTSINEQFF. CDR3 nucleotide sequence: TGCGCCAGCAGTGAGGTCACCCCCGGGACTAGTATCAATGAGCAGTTCTTC.

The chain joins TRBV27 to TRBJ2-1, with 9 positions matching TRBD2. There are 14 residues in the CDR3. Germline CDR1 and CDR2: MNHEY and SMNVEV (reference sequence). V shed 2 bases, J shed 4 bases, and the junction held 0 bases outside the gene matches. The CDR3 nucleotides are TGTGCCAGCAGTTTAGCGGGAGGGTACAATGAGCAGTTCTTC. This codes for CASSLAGGYNEQFF.

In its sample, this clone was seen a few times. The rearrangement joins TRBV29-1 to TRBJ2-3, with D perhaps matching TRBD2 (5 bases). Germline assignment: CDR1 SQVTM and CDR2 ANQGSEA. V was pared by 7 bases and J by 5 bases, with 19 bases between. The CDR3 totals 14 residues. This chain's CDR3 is CSAKRGLGEDTQYF. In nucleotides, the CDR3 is TGCAGCGCGAAGCGCGGGCTAGGAGAAGATACGCAGTATTTT.

CDR3 in amino acids: CASSIDGSSYNEQFF. The CDR3 bases are TGTGCCAGTAGTATAGACGGGAGCTCCTACAATGAGCAGTTCTTC. V is TRBV19 and J is TRBJ2-1, with D possibly TRBD2 on 6 matching bases. The CDR3 is 15 amino acids. Germline V gene sequence: CDR1 LNHDA, CDR2 SQIVND (reference sequence). The V gene lost 0 bases and the J gene lost 0 bases, with 6 bases spanning the gap.

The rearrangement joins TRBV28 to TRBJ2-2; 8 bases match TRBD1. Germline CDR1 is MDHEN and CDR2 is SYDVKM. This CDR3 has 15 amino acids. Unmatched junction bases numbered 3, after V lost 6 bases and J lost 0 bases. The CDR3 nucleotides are TGTGCCAGCAGACCGGGACAGGCGAACACCGGGGAGCTGTTTTTT. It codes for CASRPGQANTGELFF.